This T cell receptor (beta chain) was captured in a study of T-cell memory formation after mild COVID-19. TCR alpha and TCR beta cDNA libraries with sample barcodes and UMIs came from 5'RACE using constant-segment primers. TCRdb redid the calling of the 5' RACE reads with MiXCR, one entry per CDR3 protein. Here the sample spans roughly 190,000 distinct CDR3 sequences, 18% being singletons. V lost 4 bases to trimming and J lost 3 bases, with 9 bases between them. The germline gives CDR1 SNHLY, CDR2 FYNNEI. The CDR3 runs 13 residues. This sequence originates from an adult woman who had mild COVID-19 (a few samples of this study predate the infection). Cell type and time point are not known. The sequenced sample was PBMCs or a T cell subset sorted from them (not recorded which). The J gene is TRBJ1-2, the V gene TRBV2, with a possible D match to TRBD1 (5 bases). CDR3 DNA sequence: TGTGCCAGCAGTGCGGACACCGACTATGGCTACACCTTC. It specifies CASSADTDYGYTF.